The 14 T cell receptor beta chains given below trace back to one sample, sequenced in a study of beta chain features in type 1 diabetes. The study's findings and limits: For Type 1 diabetes patients, all four CD4+ subsets carried TCRB CDR3s that were moderately but significantly shorter.

Expressed TCRB transcripts were sequenced, since all the RNA that had been isolated was reverse transcribed. Data came from immunoSEQ multiplex PCR; TCRdb stores just in-frame clones and leaves some out. The sample records some 26,000 clones, about 63% being singletons. Antigens of these TCRs are unknown. Sequenced material: stem cell memory CD4+ T cells from blood. The receptors derive from a middle-aged woman with type 1 diabetes.

The V gene is TRBV4-1, the J gene TRBJ1-2; D is undetermined. Germline V lookup: CDR1 MGHRA, CDR2 YSYEKL. The CDR3 contains 14 residues. Trimming removed 8 bases from V and 2 bases from J, with 15 bases in between. The CDR3 protein is CASAGGAFNYGYTF. The DNA of the CDR3 is TGCGCCAGCGCCGGAGGAGCCTTCAACTATGGCTACACCTTC.

The chain recombines TRBV6-1 with TRBJ1-1, with a weak D call TRBD1 (5 bases). The length of the CDR3 is 14 residues. Germline-derived CDR1 and CDR2 are MNHNS and SASEGT. V was pared by 2 bases and J by 6 bases, with 13 bases between. CDR3 protein: CASSEWGGTAEAFF. The CDR3 nucleotides are TGTGCCAGCAGTGAATGGGGGGGGACCGCTGAAGCTTTCTTT.

V gene TRBV6-5 combines with J gene TRBJ1-2; the match to TRBD1 covers 8 bases. Trimming removed 8 bases from V and 4 bases from J; junction bases left unmatched: 9. The germline V gene encodes CDR1 MNHEY and CDR2 SVGAGI. CDR3 length: 14 residues. The CDR3 is CASQLDRGGYGYTF. In DNA form, the CDR3 reads TGTGCCAGCCAACTCGACAGGGGAGGCTATGGCTACACCTTC.

A single count supports this clone. The V and J genes are TRBV6-5 and TRBJ2-3; D remains unclear. CDR3 length: 13 residues. Germline V gives CDR1 MNHEY, CDR2 SVGAGI. Trimming left V 8 bases short and J 0 bases short, with 9 bases between. The CDR3 DNA is TGTGCCAGCTGGTTGCGGAGCACAGATACGCAGTATTTT. This sequence encodes CASWLRSTDTQYF.

The rearrangement uses TRBV28 and TRBJ1-6; D is uncertain. The CDR3 runs 13 residues. Germline lookup yields CDR1 MDHEN and CDR2 SYDVKM. The V gene lost 6 bases and the J gene lost 5 bases, with 8 bases spanning the gap. CDR3 DNA: TGTGCCAGCAGACATATTAATAATTCACCCCTCCACTTT. Its protein is CASRHINNSPLHF.

This clone appeared once. V usage is TRBV5-1 and J usage is TRBJ2-1; D is possibly TRBD1 (5 bases). This CDR3 contains 15 residues. Per germline, CDR1 SGHRS and CDR2 YFSETQ. V gave up 2 bases and J gave up 0 bases, with 9 bases separating them. The CDR3 protein is CASSLGDSSYNEQFF. CDR3 DNA sequence: TGCGCCAGCAGCTTAGGCGACAGCTCCTACAATGAGCAGTTCTTC.

The V gene is TRBV6-5, the J gene TRBJ2-3; unclear D gene. CDR3 length: 15 amino acids. CDR1 is MNHEY, CDR2 SVGAGI, per germline. V lost 2 bases to trimming and J lost 1 base, with 10 bases between them. CDR3 DNA: TGTGCCAGCAGTTACACTTCTCGGGGCACAGATACGCAGTATTTT. This translates into CASSYTSRGTDTQYF.

V usage is TRBV7-2 and J usage is TRBJ2-2, with 10 bases lining up with TRBD1. V was pared by 6 bases and J by 4 bases, with 11 bases of the junction left unmatched. The germline gives CDR1 SGHTA, CDR2 FQGNSA. The length of the CDR3 is 17 residues. The CDR3 is CASRIRQGAQSTGELFF. DNA of the CDR3: TGTGCCAGCAGGATAAGACAGGGGGCGCAGAGCACCGGGGAGCTGTTTTTT. The full variable domain, completed using reference TRBV7-2 and TRBJ2-2, is GAGVSQSPSNKVTEKGKDVELRCDPISGHTALYWYRQSLGQGLEFLIYFQGNSAPDKSGLPSDRFSAERTGGSVSTLTIQRTQQEDSAVYLCASRIRQGAQSTGELFFGEGSRLTVL.

The genes are TRBV11-1 and TRBJ2-7; D is unresolved. The CDR3 runs to 13 residues. V was trimmed by 3 bases and J by 7 bases, leaving 13 bases between them. Germline V gives CDR1 SGHAT, CDR2 FQDESV (reference sequence). This CDR3 reads CASSFDSSREQYF. The DNA of the CDR3 is TGTGCCAGCAGCTTCGACTCCTCTCGGGAGCAGTACTTC.

The gene calls are TRBV5-4 and TRBJ1-5; D is ambiguous. V lost 0 bases and J lost 3, with 10 bases in between. CDR1 and CDR2 (germline): SGHNT, YYREEE (reference sequence). CDR3 length: 15 amino acids. DNA of the CDR3: TGTGCCAGCAGCTTGGCCCCCGGTCACAATCAGCCCCAGCATTTT. Protein sequence: CASSLAPGHNQPQHF.

Comments on this clone: The junction and the germline gene differ at one end; a read error may be behind it. The chain uses TRBV7-7 and TRBJ2-3, with 8 bases matching TRBD1. Germline V gene sequence: CDR1 SSHAT, CDR2 FNYEAQ (reference sequence). CDR3 size: 14 residues. The CDR3 DNA reads as TGTGCTAGCAGCCGTGGACAGGGAACAGATACGCAGTATTTT. Protein sequence: CASSRGQGTDTQYF. Looking up the rest from reference TRBV7-7 and TRBJ2-3 gives the full variable domain: GAGVSQSPRYKVTKRGQDVTLRCDPISSHATLYWYQQALGQGPEFLTYFNYEAQPDKSGLPSDRFSAERPEGSISTLTIQRTEQRDSAMYRCASSRGQGTDTQYFGPGTRLTVL.

The V and J genes are TRBV11-3 and TRBJ2-1, with TRBD2 as a possible D gene (6 bases). Germline V lookup: CDR1 SGHNT, CDR2 YENEEA. V was cut by 5 bases and J by 3 bases, with 14 bases left in between. The CDR3 spans 15 residues. The CDR3, as DNA: TGTGCCAGCAGCCGTGGGGGACTGGACTACAATGAGCAGTTCTTC. Translating it yields CASSRGGLDYNEQFF.

V is TRBV7-6 and J is TRBJ2-1; 8 nucleotides align to TRBD2. The junction had 9 bases not matched to a gene; V was cut back by 5 bases and J by 3 bases. The CDR3 runs 16 residues. CDR1 and CDR2 from the germline V gene are SGHVS and FNYEAQ. The CDR3 protein is CASSPVAGSLYNEQFF. For the CDR3, the DNA is TGTGCCAGCAGCCCGGTAGCGGGGTCCCTCTACAATGAGCAGTTCTTC.

This rearrangement joins TRBV19 to TRBJ2-1; 11 positions agree with TRBD2. Losses at the gene ends were 6 bases for V and 7 bases for J; bases not matched to a gene: 5. The CDR3 loop spans 14 amino acids. Germline-derived CDR1 and CDR2 are LNHDA and SQIVND (reference sequence). The CDR3, as DNA: TGTGCCAGTAGAGTAGCGGGGGGGCCTAATGAGCAGTTCTTC. Its protein is CASRVAGGPNEQFF. Variable domain in full (rest from reference TRBV19 and TRBJ2-1): DGGITQSPKYLFRKEGQNVTLSCEQNLNHDAMYWYRQDPGQGLRLIYYSQIVNDFQKGDIAEGYSVSREKKESFPLTVTSAQKNPTAFYLCASRVAGGPNEQFFGPGTRLTVL.